A selection of T cell receptor beta chains follows, all from one sample in a study of radiation and T cells in renal cell carcinoma. The protocol was immunoSEQ multiplex PCR, while the TCRdb copy is restricted to in-frame clones and leaves out a portion. The table shows roughly 14,000 clones, with 55% to 60% occurring only once. Sequencing used tumor tissue, obtained from a patient whose treatment was nephrectomy without radiotherapy. These receptors originate from a man in his forties or fifties with renal cell carcinoma. Each CDR3 is given with its conserved first and last residue. The order of the fields is clone size, D gene, CDR3 length, V gene, J gene, CDR3 DNA, CDR3 protein. D genes are given only for firm matches. The listing skips clone size in some rows; elsewhere it reads once, few, many or a size class.

clone size: NA; D gene: NA; CDR3 length: 13; V gene: TRBV5-1; J gene: TRBJ2-1; CDR3 DNA: TGCGCCAGCAGCTCGGACTTTCACAATGAGCAGTTCTTC; CDR3 protein: CASSSDFHNEQFF
clone size: NA; D gene: NA; CDR3 length: 15; V gene: TRBV28; J gene: TRBJ2-5; CDR3 DNA: TGTGCCAGCAGTTTACTGCAGGGAGGCCGGGAGACCCAGTACTTC; CDR3 protein: CASSLLQGGRETQYF
clone size: few; D gene: TRBD2; CDR3 length: 15; V gene: TRBV4-2; J gene: TRBJ2-1; CDR3 DNA: TGTGCCAGCAGCCACACTAGCGGGACAGGCTATGAGCAGTTCTTC; CDR3 protein: CASSHTSGTGYEQFF
clone size: few; D gene: NA; CDR3 length: 13; V gene: TRBV23-1; J gene: TRBJ2-5; CDR3 DNA: TGCGCCAGCAGAGAACAGGGAGAGGCGGCCCAGTACTTC; CDR3 protein: CASREQGEAAQYF
clone size: NA; D gene: NA; CDR3 length: 16; V gene: TRBV10-2; J gene: TRBJ2-7; CDR3 DNA: TGCGCCAGCAGTGAACTACTAGCACAAACATACTACGAGCAGTACTTC; CDR3 protein: CASSELLAQTYYEQYF
clone size: few; D gene: NA; CDR3 length: 16; V gene: TRBV6-1; J gene: TRBJ2-6; CDR3 DNA: TGTGCCAGCAGTGAATCCGGGGGGCGTGGGGCCAACGTCCTGACTTTC; CDR3 protein: CASSESGGRGANVLTF
clone size: NA; D gene: TRBD1; CDR3 length: 13; V gene: TRBV5-1; J gene: TRBJ2-1; CDR3 DNA: TGCGCCAGCAGTTCGACAGGGGTCGATGAGCAGTTCTTC; CDR3 protein: CASSSTGVDEQFF
clone size: NA; D gene: NA; CDR3 length: 14; V gene: TRBV14; J gene: TRBJ1-1; CDR3 DNA: TGTGCCAGCAGCTTAGTTGGGGCGCTCACTGAAGCTTTCTTT; CDR3 protein: CASSLVGALTEAFF
clone size: NA; D gene: NA; CDR3 length: 12; V gene: TRBV4-2; J gene: TRBJ1-2; CDR3 DNA: TGTGCCAGCAGCCAAGATCCTTTCCTTCCCACCTTC; CDR3 protein: CASSQDPFLPTF
clone size: few; D gene: NA; CDR3 length: 14; V gene: TRBV7-3; J gene: TRBJ1-1; CDR3 DNA: TGTGCCAGCAGCTTAGGGGCCGAGAACACTGAAGCTTTCTTT; CDR3 protein: CASSLGAENTEAFF
clone size: NA; D gene: TRBD1; CDR3 length: 13; V gene: TRBV7-9; J gene: TRBJ1-2; CDR3 DNA: TGTGCCAGCAGCACGGGACAGGGGTATGGCTACACCTTC; CDR3 protein: CASSTGQGYGYTF
clone size: few; D gene: TRBD1; CDR3 length: 15; V gene: TRBV28; J gene: TRBJ1-1; CDR3 DNA: TGTGCCAGCAGTTCCTGGACAGGGGGGAACACTGAAGCTTTCTTT; CDR3 protein: CASSSWTGGNTEAFF
clone size: NA; D gene: TRBD1; CDR3 length: 14; V gene: TRBV5-1; J gene: TRBJ2-3; CDR3 DNA: TGCGCCAGCAGGGCTGGACAGGAGACAGATACGCAGTATTTT; CDR3 protein: CASRAGQETDTQYF
clone size: NA; D gene: NA; CDR3 length: 14; V gene: TRBV29-1; J gene: TRBJ1-2; CDR3 DNA: TGCAGCGTTGATGTCGGGACATATAACTATGGCTACACCTTC; CDR3 protein: CSVDVGTYNYGYTF
clone size: once; D gene: NA; CDR3 length: 13; V gene: TRBV27; J gene: TRBJ2-3; CDR3 DNA: TGTGCCAGCAGTTTACGTTCAAGAGATACGCAGTATTTT; CDR3 protein: CASSLRSRDTQYF
clone size: NA; D gene: TRBD1; CDR3 length: 14; V gene: TRBV5-4; J gene: TRBJ2-1; CDR3 DNA: TGTGCCAGCAGCTTGGGGACAGGGTACAATGAGCAGTTCTTC; CDR3 protein: CASSLGTGYNEQFF
clone size: NA; D gene: TRBD1; CDR3 length: 16; V gene: TRBV6-5; J gene: TRBJ2-7; CDR3 DNA: TGTGCCAGCAGTTCGCGCGTGGGACAGGGGCGTTACGAGCAGTACTTC; CDR3 protein: CASSSRVGQGRYEQYF
clone size: NA; D gene: NA; CDR3 length: 14; V gene: TRBV5-1; J gene: TRBJ2-5; CDR3 DNA: TGCGCCAGCAGCTTGGTGGCGGAGATGGAGACCCAGTACTTC; CDR3 protein: CASSLVAEMETQYF
clone size: few; D gene: TRBD1; CDR3 length: 16; V gene: TRBV10-1; J gene: TRBJ1-3; CDR3 DNA: TGCGCCAGCAGCCCGGACAGGGTCTTAACTGGAAACACCATATATTTT; CDR3 protein: CASSPDRVLTGNTIYF
clone size: NA; D gene: NA; CDR3 length: 16; V gene: TRBV2; J gene: TRBJ2-7; CDR3 DNA: TGTGCCAGCAGTGAAGCGGGTACAGTTCCAACCTACGAGCAGTACTTC; CDR3 protein: CASSEAGTVPTYEQYF
clone size: NA; D gene: TRBD1; CDR3 length: 16; V gene: TRBV11-1; J gene: TRBJ2-7; CDR3 DNA: TGTGCCAGCAGCGTGACCGGGACAGGGCGCTCCTACGAGCAGTACTTC; CDR3 protein: CASSVTGTGRSYEQYF
clone size: few; D gene: NA; CDR3 length: 14; V gene: TRBV9; J gene: TRBJ1-3; CDR3 DNA: TGTGCCAGCAGCCCCGGGACCTTGGGAACCACCATATATTTT; CDR3 protein: CASSPGTLGTTIYF
clone size: NA; D gene: TRBD1; CDR3 length: 14; V gene: TRBV25-1; J gene: TRBJ2-7; CDR3 DNA: TGTGCCAGCAGTGAGGGACAGAGCACAAACGAGCAGTACTTC; CDR3 protein: CASSEGQSTNEQYF
clone size: few; D gene: NA; CDR3 length: 14; V gene: TRBV6-5; J gene: TRBJ1-1; CDR3 DNA: TGTGCCAGCCTCTCCGACGTGCGGAACACTGAAGCTTTCTTT; CDR3 protein: CASLSDVRNTEAFF
clone size: NA; D gene: TRBD1; CDR3 length: 13; V gene: TRBV5-1; J gene: TRBJ1-2; CDR3 DNA: TGCGCCAGCAGCTCGGGACAGACCTATGGCTACACCTTC; CDR3 protein: CASSSGQTYGYTF
clone size: once; D gene: TRBD2; CDR3 length: 13; V gene: TRBV2; J gene: TRBJ2-7; CDR3 DNA: TGTGCCAGTCTAGCGGGAGGGTCCTACGAGCAGTACTTC; CDR3 protein: CASLAGGSYEQYF